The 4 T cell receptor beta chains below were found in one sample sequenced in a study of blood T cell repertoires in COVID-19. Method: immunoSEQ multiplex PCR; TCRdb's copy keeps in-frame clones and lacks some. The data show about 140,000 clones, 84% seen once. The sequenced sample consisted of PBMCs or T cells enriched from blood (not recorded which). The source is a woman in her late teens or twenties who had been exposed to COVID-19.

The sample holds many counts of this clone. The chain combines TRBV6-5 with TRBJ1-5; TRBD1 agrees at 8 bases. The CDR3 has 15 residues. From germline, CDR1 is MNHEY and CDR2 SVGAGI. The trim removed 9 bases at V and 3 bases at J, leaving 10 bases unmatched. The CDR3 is CASYRAGGNNQPQHF. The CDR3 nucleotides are TGTGCCAGTTACCGGGCAGGGGGCAACAATCAGCCCCAGCATTTT.

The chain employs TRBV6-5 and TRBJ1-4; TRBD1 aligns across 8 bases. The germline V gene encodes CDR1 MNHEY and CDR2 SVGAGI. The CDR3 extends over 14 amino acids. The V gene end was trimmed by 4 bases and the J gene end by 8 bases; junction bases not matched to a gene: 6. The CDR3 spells CASSSGGIGEKLFF. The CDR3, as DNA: TGTGCCAGCAGTTCAGGGGGCATAGGCGAAAAACTGTTTTTT.

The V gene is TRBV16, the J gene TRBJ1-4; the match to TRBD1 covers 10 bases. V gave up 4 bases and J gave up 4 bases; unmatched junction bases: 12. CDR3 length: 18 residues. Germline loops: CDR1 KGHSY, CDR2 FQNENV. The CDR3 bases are TGTGCCAGCAGCCGACGGTCGACAGGGGGCCCCCTTAATGAAAAACTGTTTTTT. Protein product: CASSRRSTGGPLNEKLFF.

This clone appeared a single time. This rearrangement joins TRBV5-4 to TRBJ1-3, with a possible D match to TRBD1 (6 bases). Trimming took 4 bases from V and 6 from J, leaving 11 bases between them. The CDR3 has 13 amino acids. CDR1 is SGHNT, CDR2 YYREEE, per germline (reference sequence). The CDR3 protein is CASSEGQINTIYF. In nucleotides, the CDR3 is TGTGCCAGCAGCGAAGGACAGATAAACACCATATATTTT.